The clone carrying this T cell receptor (beta chain) was picked up many times. The data were taken from a study of beta chain features in type 1 diabetes. Expressed TCRB transcripts were sequenced because the isolated RNA had all been reverse transcribed beforehand. The repertoire was sequenced with immunoSEQ multiplex PCR; TCRdb's copy has only in-frame clones and lacks some. The table has under 350,000 clones, roughly 8% seen once. Germline V gene lookup returns CDR1 SGHNT and CDR2 YYREEE (reference sequence). This CDR3 has 15 residues. The junction had 9 bases not matched to a gene; V was cut back by 4 bases and J by 8 bases.

This rearrangement joins TRBV5-4 to TRBJ1-6, with 7 bases that match TRBD1. This sequence was found in a woman younger than 35 in good health. Input material: central memory CD4+ T cells from blood. In nucleotides, the CDR3 is TGTGCCAGCAGCCGGACCCGGGACAGAGATTCACCCCTCCACTTT. It encodes CASSRTRDRDSPLHF.